The source of this T cell receptor (beta chain) is a study of blood T cells in healthy people across ages. For the study at large: Every two T cells gave about one barcoded beta molecule via template switching. Findings and limits, study-wide: Those diversity estimates obtained from one million T cells were thought to be underestimates.

Worth noting for this clonotype: No antigen is known for it.

Next came a second PCR, run for about 7 to 11 cycles, which used a sample-barcoded 5' primer along with a J-beta primer mix. Through a template-switch adaptor with 12 random nucleotides, each cDNA molecule received a tag. Via MiXCR, TCRdb re-called the 5' RACE reads, giving one row per CDR3 protein. The sample holds roughly 1,300,000 distinct CDR3 sequences; approximately 60% are singletons and the top ten take 5% to 7%. The V segment lost 6 bases and the J segment 4 bases; nucleotides outside the gene matches: 13. The CDR3 has 17 residues. Investigators took roughly 9.5 milliliters of peripheral blood from every donor.

The rearrangement uses TRBV12-3 or TRBV12-4 and TRBJ2-1; TRBD1 aligns across 9 bases. Sequenced material: blood. The source is a young man in good health. The CDR3 nucleotides read TGTGCCAGCAGCTGGGACAGGGCGACGGTCGGGTACAATGAGCAGTTCTTC. Amino acid sequence: CASSWDRATVGYNEQFF.